This T cell receptor (beta chain) was documented in a study of T cell responses to AZD1222 COVID-19 vaccine. Regarding the study as a whole: Nearly half of unique spike-specific TCRs reportedly avoided B.1.351 and B.1.1.7 mutated regions. Just a handful of AZD1222 recipients were seropositive at baseline. In a largely white British group with more females than males, clonal diversity was possibly underestimated. Only after the peak T cell response were repertoires sampled.

This table comes from immunoSEQ multiplex PCR, and its TCRdb copy is limited to in-frame clones, with some not included. The sample lists approximately 120,000 clones, about 89% occurring once. Germline V gene data show CDR1 as SSHAT and CDR2 as FNYEAQ (reference sequence). The CDR3 totals 13 residues. This clone has a single count. Antigen specificity is unknown. One end of the junction varies from germline; a read error may be responsible. The rearrangement joins TRBV7-7 to TRBJ1-1, with D possibly matching TRBD1 (5 bases). The material was peripheral blood, obtained on day 0 of AZD1222 vaccination. The receptor was isolated from an adult in good health. CDR3 protein: CASSAGTNTEAFF. In DNA form, the CDR3 reads TGTGCTAGCAGCGCCGGGACGAACACTGAAGCTTTCTTT.